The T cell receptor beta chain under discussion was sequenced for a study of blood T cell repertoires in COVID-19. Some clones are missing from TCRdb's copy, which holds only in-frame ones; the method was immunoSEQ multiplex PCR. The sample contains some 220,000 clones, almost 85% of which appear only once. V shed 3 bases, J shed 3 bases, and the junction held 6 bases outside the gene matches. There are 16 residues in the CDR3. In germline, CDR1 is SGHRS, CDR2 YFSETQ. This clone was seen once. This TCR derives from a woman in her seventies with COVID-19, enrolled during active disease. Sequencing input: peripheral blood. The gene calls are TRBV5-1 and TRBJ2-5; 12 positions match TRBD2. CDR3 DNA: TGCGCCAGCAGCTCGTTGACTAGCGGGGGCGAAGAGACCCAGTACTTC. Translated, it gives CASSSLTSGGEETQYF.